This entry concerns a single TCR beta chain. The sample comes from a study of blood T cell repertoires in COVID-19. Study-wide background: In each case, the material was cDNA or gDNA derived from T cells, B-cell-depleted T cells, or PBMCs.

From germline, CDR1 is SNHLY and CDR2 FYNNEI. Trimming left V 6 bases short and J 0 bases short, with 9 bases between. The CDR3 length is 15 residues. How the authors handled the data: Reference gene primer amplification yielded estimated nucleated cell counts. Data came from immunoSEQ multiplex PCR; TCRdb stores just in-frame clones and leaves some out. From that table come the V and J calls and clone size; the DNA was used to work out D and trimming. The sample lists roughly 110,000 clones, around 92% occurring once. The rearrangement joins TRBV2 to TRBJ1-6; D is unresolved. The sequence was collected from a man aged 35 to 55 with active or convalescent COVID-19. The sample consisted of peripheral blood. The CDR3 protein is CASRAASSYNSPLHF. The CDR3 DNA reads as TGTGCCAGCAGGGCGGCGAGCTCCTATAATTCACCCCTCCACTTT. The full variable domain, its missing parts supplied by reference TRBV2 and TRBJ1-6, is EPEVTQTPSHQVTQMGQEVILRCVPISNHLYFYWYRQILGQKVEFLVSFYNNEISEKSEIFDDQFSVERPDGSNFTLKIRSTKLEDSAMYFCASRAASSYNSPLHFGNGTRLTVT.